This is a list of T cell receptor beta chains from one sample in a study of T cells in pancreatic ductal adenocarcinoma. Some clones are missing from TCRdb's copy, which holds only in-frame ones; the method was immunoSEQ multiplex PCR. The sample records 25,000 to 35,000 clones, over 85% being singletons. The sequenced material came from PBMCs. The source is a human donor with pancreatic ductal adenocarcinoma. Each CDR3 is given with its conserved first and last residue. The order of the fields is V gene, D gene, clone size, J gene, CDR3 protein, CDR3 DNA. The D gene is left open where the match is weak. For some rows the clone size is stated as once, few or many, or as a class when expanded; others skip it.

>TRBV14|TRBD2|-|TRBJ2-5
CASSQWMTSGQETQYF
TGTGCCAGCAGCCAATGGATGACTAGCGGTCAAGAGACCCAGTACTTC
>TRBV29-1|TRBD1|-|TRBJ2-3
CSAASVDRIGDTQYF
TGCAGCGCTGCCAGCGTGGACAGGATCGGGGATACGCAGTATTTT
>TRBV2|-|-|TRBJ1-4
CASSERQGVSGNEKLFF
TGTGCCAGCAGTGAACGGCAGGGAGTCTCCGGTAATGAAAAACTGTTTTTT
>TRBV28|-|-|TRBJ1-3
CASSSSPGSFLGNTIYF
TGTGCCAGCAGTTCCTCTCCCGGGTCCTTCCTCGGGAACACCATATATTTT
>TRBV29-1|-|few|TRBJ1-1
CSAIQGRVGDTEAFF
TGCAGCGCCATACAGGGCCGAGTTGGAGACACTGAAGCTTTCTTT
>TRBV7-2|-|-|TRBJ2-7
CASSSPTGTIYEQYF
TGTGCCAGCAGCTCACCAACAGGGACAATCTACGAGCAGTACTTC
>TRBV5-4|-|-|TRBJ2-7
CASSLGLGSYEQYF
TGTGCCAGCAGCTTGGGTCTCGGCTCCTACGAGCAGTACTTC
>TRBV19|-|-|TRBJ2-7
CASTSGAERFHEQYF
TGTGCCAGTACAAGTGGAGCGGAGAGGTTCCACGAGCAGTACTTC
>TRBV5-1|TRBD1|-|TRBJ2-1
CASSPGQGPNEQFF
TGCGCCAGCAGCCCGGGACAGGGGCCCAATGAGCAGTTCTTC
>TRBV4-1|-|-|TRBJ2-2
CASSQNRAGELFF
TGCGCCAGCAGCCAAAACAGAGCCGGGGAGCTGTTTTTT
>TRBV19|-|-|TRBJ2-6
CASSFRAESSGANVLTF
TGTGCCAGTAGTTTCCGGGCCGAGAGCTCTGGGGCCAACGTCCTGACTTTC
>TRBV9|-|-|TRBJ2-6
CASSSVTSGANVLTF
TGTGCCAGCAGCTCGGTCACGTCCGGGGCCAACGTCCTGACTTTC
>TRBV7-8|-|-|TRBJ1-3
CASSLLEGPSSGNTIYF
TGTGCCAGCAGCTTACTCGAGGGCCCCAGCTCTGGAAACACCATATATTTT
>TRBV30|-|-|TRBJ2-1
CAWSVRAVDYNEQFF
TGTGCCTGGAGTGTACGAGCGGTAGACTACAATGAGCAGTTCTTC
>TRBV7-9|-|-|TRBJ2-2
CASSQTQGHPPTGELFF
TGTGCCAGCAGCCAGACACAGGGCCACCCCCCCACCGGGGAGCTGTTTTTT
>TRBV10-3|-|-|TRBJ1-1
CAIGSDLNTEAFF
TGTGCCATCGGGAGCGATTTGAACACTGAAGCTTTCTTT
>TRBV7-9|-|-|TRBJ1-1
CASSPSRTVNTEAFF
TGTGCCAGCAGCCCTAGTCGGACAGTGAACACTGAAGCTTTCTTT
>TRBV30|-|-|TRBJ2-7
CAWSVGSYEQYF
TGTGCCTGGAGTGTTGGATCCTACGAGCAGTACTTC
>TRBV7-6|TRBD1|once|TRBJ2-7
CASSLWRQGYEQYF
TGTGCCAGCAGCTTATGGCGACAGGGCTACGAGCAGTACTTC
>TRBV7-2|-|-|TRBJ1-1
CASSLRQQGASWAEAFF
TGTGCCAGCAGCTTAAGGCAACAGGGAGCTAGCTGGGCTGAAGCTTTCTTT
>TRBV4-3|TRBD2|-|TRBJ2-3
CASSQDPPAGSTDTQYF
TGCGCCAGCAGCCAAGATCCTCCAGCGGGGAGCACAGATACGCAGTATTTT
>TRBV7-9|-|once|TRBJ1-4
CASSLVGTTNEKLFF
TGTGCCAGCAGCTTAGTCGGGACAACTAATGAAAAACTGTTTTTT
>TRBV18|TRBD1|-|TRBJ1-2
CASSPRQGLGYTF
TGTGCCAGCTCACCACGACAGGGACTTGGCTACACCTTC
>TRBV4-1|TRBD2|-|TRBJ2-3
CASSYGGRDTQYF
TGCGCCAGCTCCTACGGGGGGAGAGATACGCAGTATTTT
>TRBV27|TRBD2|-|TRBJ2-2
CASSFRLAGNTGELFF
TGTGCCAGCAGTTTCCGACTAGCTGGGAACACCGGGGAGCTGTTTTTT
>TRBV7-2|TRBD2|-|TRBJ2-7
CASSPGTSPYEQYF
TGTGCCAGCAGCCCGGGGACTAGCCCCTACGAGCAGTACTTC
>TRBV5-5|TRBD2|-|TRBJ2-7
CASSLWGGINYEQYF
TGTGCCAGCAGCTTATGGGGGGGGATAAACTACGAGCAGTACTTC
>TRBV11-2|TRBD1|-|TRBJ2-7
CASSLGGDRSFYEQYF
TGTGCCAGCAGCTTAGGAGGGGACAGGAGTTTCTACGAGCAGTACTTC
>TRBV7-2|-|-|TRBJ1-2
CASSLVAGAGESHGYTF
TGTGCCAGCAGCTTAGTTGCCGGGGCAGGGGAGTCCCATGGCTACACCTTC
>TRBV25-1|-|-|TRBJ1-1
CASRGPHARGNTEAFF
TGTGCCAGCAGGGGACCTCACGCACGGGGGAACACTGAAGCTTTCTTT
>TRBV2|-|-|TRBJ1-4
CASYVVGEKLFF
TGTGCCAGCTACGTGGTCGGTGAAAAACTGTTTTTT
>TRBV7-9|TRBD2|once|TRBJ2-7
CASSTGTSGTYEQYF
TGTGCCAGCAGCACTGGGACTAGCGGGACCTACGAGCAGTACTTC
>TRBV5-1|TRBD1|-|TRBJ2-3
CASSPQGGTDTQYF
TGCGCCAGCAGCCCCCAGGGGGGCACAGATACGCAGTATTTT
>TRBV6-6|TRBD1|-|TRBJ2-7
CASSYSTDRGDEQYF
TGTGCCAGCAGTTACTCTACGGACAGGGGCGACGAGCAGTACTTC
>TRBV5-1|TRBD1|-|TRBJ1-2
CASSLGQGDGYTF
TGCGCCAGCAGCTTGGGACAGGGGGATGGCTACACCTTC
>TRBV11-3|TRBD1|-|TRBJ2-5
CASSPTARGRRETQYF
TGTGCCAGCAGCCCAACCGCCAGGGGGCGCAGGGAGACCCAGTACTTC
>TRBV11-3|TRBD1|-|TRBJ2-7
CASSPPTGKGVEQYF
TGTGCCAGCAGCCCGCCGACAGGGAAGGGGGTCGAGCAGTACTTC
>TRBV19|-|-|TRBJ1-2
CASRSPSKGGYTF
TGTGCCAGTAGAAGTCCCTCGAAAGGGGGCTACACCTTC
>TRBV5-1|TRBD2|-|TRBJ2-1
CASSLLSGNNEQFF
TGCGCCAGCAGCTTGCTGAGCGGGAACAATGAGCAGTTCTTC
>TRBV7-9|-|-|TRBJ2-3
CASSLGGRNWLWDTQYF
TGTGCCAGCAGCTTAGGAGGGAGGAATTGGCTCTGGGATACGCAGTATTTT